Following are 11 T cell receptor beta chains from one sample sequenced in a study of metastatic and nonmetastatic thyroid tumors. Each patient came to thyroid surgery without any prior treatment (of any kind). TCRdb re-called clones via MiXCR from the PCR reads. The sample lists about 8,100 clones; roughly 40% were seen once. The sequenced sample consisted of tumor tissue. The source of these receptors is a male donor with papillary thyroid cancer or a benign thyroid nodule (not recorded which). Some clones in this sample may be carry-over from other donors' samples.

This clone was counted once. J is TRBJ2-2 and V is TRBV30; a possible D gene is TRBD2 (6 bases). Trimming removed 2 bases from V and 3 bases from J, with 13 bases in between. The CDR3 consists of 15 residues. CDR1 is GTSNPN and CDR2 is SVGIG in the germline V gene (reference sequence). CDR3 DNA sequence: TGTGCCTGGAGTATACGGGACTCGGACACCGGGGAGCTGTTTTTT. Translating it yields CAWSIRDSDTGELFF.

This clone was detected many times. A much bigger clone sits one base away, suggesting this may be a read error. Here the CDR3 reads CASSERAGTEETQYF. CDR3 DNA: TGTGCCAGCAGTGAACGAGCGGGGACGGAAGAGACCCAGTACTTC. The chain joins TRBV6-4 to TRBJ2-5; 7 positions match TRBD2. Per germline, CDR1 MRHNA and CDR2 SNTAGT. The trim removed 3 bases at V and 3 bases at J, leaving 7 bases unmatched. The CDR3 runs to 15 residues.

The V gene is TRBV11-2, the J gene TRBJ2-1; 13 nucleotides agree with TRBD2. J gave up 7 bases and V 2 bases, and 11 bases lay outside the gene matches. CDR3 length equals 18 residues. Germline CDR1 SGHAT, CDR2 FQNNGV. The CDR3 region is CASSLHGTSGTGGNEQFF. The CDR3 region has the DNA TGTGCCAGCAGCTTACATGGGACTAGCGGGACCGGTGGGAATGAGCAGTTCTTC.

This clone was seen a few times. A read error may account for a junction end that differs from germline. The genes are TRBV6-1 and TRBJ2-7, with 7 bases matching TRBD1. Germline assignment: CDR1 MNHNS and CDR2 SASEGT. The length of the CDR3 is 15 residues. The CDR3, as DNA: TGTGCCAGCAGCGAAGCAACAGGGGAACCCTACGAGCAGTACTTC. Translated: CASSEATGEPYEQYF.

The count of this clone is one. CDR3 DNA sequence: TGCAGTGCTAGAGATCTCGACGGCGGCTACACCTTC. It encodes CSARDLDGGYTF. The chain joins TRBV20-1 to TRBJ1-2; D remains ambiguous. Trimming cost V 0 bases and J 8 bases, with 10 bases left between them. Germline CDR1 reads DFQATT; CDR2 reads SNEGSKA (reference sequence). This CDR3 is 12 amino acids long.

This clone was found a few times. The chain employs TRBV7-2 and TRBJ2-7; D possibly matches TRBD1 or TRBD2 (5 bases each). The CDR3 sequence is 14 residues long. Germline V gene lookup returns CDR1 SGHTA and CDR2 FQGNSA. V lost 4 bases and J lost 5, with 15 bases in between. CDR3 region: CASSSRGQGDEQYF. CDR3 bases: TGTGCCAGCAGCTCCCGCGGGCAGGGTGACGAGCAGTACTTC.

V and J are TRBV2 and TRBJ1-1, with D unresolved. CDR3 length: 13 residues. Germline CDR1 SNHLY, CDR2 FYNNEI. Trimming took 3 bases from V and 1 from J, leaving 6 bases between them. The CDR3 region has the DNA TGTGCCAGCAGTGAGAGCAGGAACACTGAAGCTTTCTTT. Protein sequence: CASSESRNTEAFF.

The chain couples TRBV7-2 to TRBJ2-7, with D unclear. V gave up 5 bases and J gave up 4 bases, with 12 bases separating them. In germline, CDR1 is SGHTA, CDR2 FQGNSA. The CDR3 contains 13 residues. CDR3 loop: CASSLRSNYEQYF. In DNA form, the CDR3 reads TGTGCCAGCAGCCTACGGTCCAATTACGAGCAGTACTTC.

This clone is medium-sized. This chain joins TRBV18 and TRBJ2-7, with 10 nucleotides matching TRBD2. This CDR3 contains 16 residues. Per germline, CDR1 KGHSH and CDR2 LQKENI. The V and J ends lost 3 bases and 3 bases, in that order; junction bases with no gene match: 8. This CDR3 reads CASSPPGTSVLYEQYF. The DNA for the CDR3 is TGTGCCAGCTCACCGCCCGGGACTAGCGTACTCTACGAGCAGTACTTC.

The J gene is TRBJ2-7, the V gene TRBV6-5; weak D call: TRBD2 (5 bases). The ends were cut back, 5 bases at V and 7 bases at J, with 15 bases in the middle. This CDR3 is 13 amino acids long. In germline, CDR1 is MNHEY, CDR2 SVGAGI. Here the CDR3 reads CASSLELRGEQYF. For the CDR3, the DNA is TGTGCCAGCAGTCTCGAACTTCGGGGTGAGCAGTACTTC.

Within the sample, this clone is large. This chain uses TRBV7-9 with TRBJ2-7; D is perhaps TRBD2 (5 bases). Germline lookup yields CDR1 SEHNR and CDR2 FQNEAQ (reference sequence). V was cut by 3 bases and J by 1 base, with 10 bases left in between. The CDR3 is made up of 14 amino acids. This chain's CDR3 is CASSFTRESYEQYF. The CDR3 DNA follows: TGTGCCAGCAGCTTTACTAGAGAATCCTACGAGCAGTACTTC.